Each of the 9 T cell receptor beta chains below was sequenced from the same sample in a study of radiotherapy plus CTLA-4 blockade in lung cancer. Repertoires were generated with immunoSEQ multiplex PCR, while TCRdb's copy carries only in-frame clones and drops some. The sample holds around 41,000 clones; approximately 67% are singletons and the top ten take 20% to 30%. The source material was peripheral blood, sampled from a patient treated with radiotherapy plus ipilimumab. The origin of the receptors is a human donor with non-small cell lung cancer who had a partial response to radiotherapy plus ipilimumab.

This chain connects TRBV2 to TRBJ2-2, with 9 nucleotides matching TRBD1. V shed 6 bases, J shed 5 bases, and the junction held 7 bases outside the gene matches. CDR3 length equals 15 residues. CDR1 SNHLY and CDR2 FYNNEI come from the germline V gene. The CDR3 reads CASRRDRVGTGELFF. CDR3 DNA: TGTGCCAGCAGGAGGGACAGGGTAGGAACCGGGGAGCTGTTTTTT.

The rearrangement joins TRBV5-4 to TRBJ1-3; 8 positions agree with TRBD1. Trimming removed 1 base from V and 2 bases from J; junction bases left unmatched: 5. The CDR3 is made up of 16 amino acids. Germline V gene data show CDR1 as SGHNT and CDR2 as YYREEE (reference sequence). CDR3 amino acids: CASSLRGQGAGNTIYF. CDR3 bases: TGTGCCAGCAGCTTGAGAGGACAGGGAGCTGGAAACACCATATATTTT.

The V and J genes are TRBV2 and TRBJ2-7, with no clear D. Germline V gives CDR1 SNHLY, CDR2 FYNNEI. The V end lost 1 base, the J end lost 2 bases, and 9 bases lay between the germline ends. The CDR3 length is 14 residues. DNA of the CDR3: TGTGCCAGCAGTGAAGATTCCAGTCCCTACGAGCAGTACTTC. Its protein product is CASSEDSSPYEQYF.

The rearrangement links TRBV6-1 to TRBJ1-2; 9 nucleotides match TRBD1. Trimming cost V 7 bases and J 6 bases; bases outside gene matches: 9. This CDR3 spans 14 amino acids. Germline-derived CDR1 and CDR2 are MNHNS and SASEGT. The CDR3 DNA sequence: TGTGCCAGCACCCAGGGGACAGGGTCGAATGGCTACACCTTC. It codes for CASTQGTGSNGYTF.

This clone has only a few counts. The genes are TRBV4-3 and TRBJ1-2; D is ambiguous. The V gene lost 3 bases and the J gene lost 4 bases, with 12 bases spanning the gap. This CDR3 comprises 14 residues. Germline values: CDR1 LGHNA, CDR2 YSLEER. CDR3 protein: CASSHGIQLYGYTF. DNA of the CDR3: TGCGCCAGCAGCCATGGAATACAGCTCTATGGCTACACCTTC.

The chain employs TRBV7-8 and TRBJ2-7; TRBD2 is a possible D gene (6 bases). CDR3 length: 13 residues. The V end lost 5 bases, the J end lost 7 bases, and 15 bases lay between the germline ends. Germline CDR1 reads SGHVS; CDR2 reads FQNEAQ. The CDR3 loop reads CASSPELAGEQYF. CDR3 bases: TGTGCCAGCAGCCCGGAACTAGCAGGGGAGCAGTACTTC.

CDR3 sequence reads: CSVPHWNEQFF. DNA of the CDR3: TGCAGTGTCCCCCACTGGAATGAGCAGTTCTTC. The gene calls are TRBV20-1 and TRBJ2-1; D call uncertain. The CDR3 is 11 amino acids. The germline V gene encodes CDR1 DFQATT and CDR2 SNEGSKA (reference sequence). V was shortened by 7 bases and J by 7 bases, with 11 bases between the two germline ends.

This chain joins TRBV7-2 and TRBJ1-2; D possibly corresponds to TRBD1 (6 bases). The ends were cut back, 5 bases at V and 5 bases at J, with 12 bases in the middle. Germline V gene data show CDR1 as SGHTA and CDR2 as FQGNSA. This CDR3 spans 13 amino acids. In nucleotides, the CDR3 is TGTGCCAGCAGCCAGGGGCAGTCTTATGGCTACACCTTC. This translates into CASSQGQSYGYTF. Using reference TRBV7-2 and TRBJ1-2 for the parts outside the CDR3, the full variable domain is GAGVSQSPSNKVTEKGKDVELRCDPISGHTALYWYRQSLGQGLEFLIYFQGNSAPDKSGLPSDRFSAERTGGSVSTLTIQRTQQEDSAVYLCASSQGQSYGYTFGSGTRLTVV.

The chain is built from TRBV7-9 and TRBJ1-2; 9 bases fit TRBD1. The germline V gene encodes CDR1 SEHNR and CDR2 FQNEAQ (reference sequence). The trim removed 5 bases at V and 7 bases at J, leaving 8 bases unmatched. The length of the CDR3 is 14 residues. This CDR3 is CASSITGTGSGYTF. The CDR3 region has the DNA TGTGCCAGCAGCATAACCGGGACAGGGAGTGGCTACACCTTC.